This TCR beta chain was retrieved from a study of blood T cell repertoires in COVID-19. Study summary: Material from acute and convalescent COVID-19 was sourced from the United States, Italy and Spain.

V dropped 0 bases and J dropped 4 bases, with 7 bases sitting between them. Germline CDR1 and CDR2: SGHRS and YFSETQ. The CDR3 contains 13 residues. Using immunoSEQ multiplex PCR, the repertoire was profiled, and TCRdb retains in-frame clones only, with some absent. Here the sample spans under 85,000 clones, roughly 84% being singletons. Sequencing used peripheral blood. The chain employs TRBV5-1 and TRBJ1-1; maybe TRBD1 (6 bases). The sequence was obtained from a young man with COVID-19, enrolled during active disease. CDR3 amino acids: CASSLGGGTEAFF. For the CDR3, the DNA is TGCGCCAGCAGCTTGGGAGGGGGCACTGAAGCTTTCTTT.